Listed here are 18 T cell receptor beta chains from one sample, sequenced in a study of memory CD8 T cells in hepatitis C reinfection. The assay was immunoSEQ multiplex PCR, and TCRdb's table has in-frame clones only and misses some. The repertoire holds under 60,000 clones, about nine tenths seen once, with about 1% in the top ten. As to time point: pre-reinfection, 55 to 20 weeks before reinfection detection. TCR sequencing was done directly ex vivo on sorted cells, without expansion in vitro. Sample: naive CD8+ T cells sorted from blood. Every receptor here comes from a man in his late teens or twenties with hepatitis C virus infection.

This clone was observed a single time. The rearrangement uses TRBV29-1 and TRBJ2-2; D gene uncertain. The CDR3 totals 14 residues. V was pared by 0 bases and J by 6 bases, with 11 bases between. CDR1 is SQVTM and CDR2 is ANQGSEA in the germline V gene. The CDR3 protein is CSVEEQNLPGELFF. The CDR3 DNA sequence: TGCAGCGTTGAAGAACAGAACCTCCCCGGGGAGCTGTTTTTT.

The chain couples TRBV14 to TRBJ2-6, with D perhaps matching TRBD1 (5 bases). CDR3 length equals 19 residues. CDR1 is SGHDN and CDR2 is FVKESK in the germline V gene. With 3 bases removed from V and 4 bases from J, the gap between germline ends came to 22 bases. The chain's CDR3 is CASSQATGRAVTGANVLTF. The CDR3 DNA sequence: TGTGCCAGCAGCCAGGCCACGGGCAGGGCAGTTACCGGGGCCAACGTCCTGACTTTC.

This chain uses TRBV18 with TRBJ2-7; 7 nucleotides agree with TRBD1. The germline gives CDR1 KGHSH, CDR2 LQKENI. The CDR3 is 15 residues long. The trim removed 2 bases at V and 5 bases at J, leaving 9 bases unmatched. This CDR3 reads CASSPAQGWSNEQYF. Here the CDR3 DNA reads TGTGCCAGCTCACCAGCACAGGGGTGGAGTAACGAGCAGTACTTC.

In DNA form, the CDR3 reads TGTGCCAGCAGTGATATGTTAGCGGGGTCACAAGAGACCCAGTACTTC. Amino acids: CASSDMLAGSQETQYF. V usage is TRBV2 and J usage is TRBJ2-5; 8 bases fit TRBD2. This CDR3 is built from 16 residues. Germline V gene sequence: CDR1 SNHLY, CDR2 FYNNEI. V lost 3 bases to trimming and J lost 2 bases; unmatched junction nucleotides: 8.

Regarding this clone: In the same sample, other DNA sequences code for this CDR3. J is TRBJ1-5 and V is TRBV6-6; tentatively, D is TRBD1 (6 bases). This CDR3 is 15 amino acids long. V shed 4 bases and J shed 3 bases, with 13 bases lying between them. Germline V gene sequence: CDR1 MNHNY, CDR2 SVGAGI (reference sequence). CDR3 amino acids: CASSWDIPNNQPQHF. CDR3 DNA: TGTGCCAGCAGTTGGGACATACCAAACAATCAGCCCCAGCATTTT.

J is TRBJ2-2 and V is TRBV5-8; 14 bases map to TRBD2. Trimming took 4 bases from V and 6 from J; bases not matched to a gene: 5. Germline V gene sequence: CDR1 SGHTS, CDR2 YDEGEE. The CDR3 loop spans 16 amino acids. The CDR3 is CASSHRLAGGAGELFF. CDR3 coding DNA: TGTGCCAGCAGCCACAGACTAGCGGGAGGGGCCGGGGAGCTGTTTTTT.

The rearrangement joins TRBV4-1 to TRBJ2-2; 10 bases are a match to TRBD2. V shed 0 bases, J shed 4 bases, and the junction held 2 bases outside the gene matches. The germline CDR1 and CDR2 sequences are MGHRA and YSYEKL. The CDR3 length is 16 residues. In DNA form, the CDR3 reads TGCGCCAGCAGCCAAGATCCTAGCGGGAGCACCGGGGAGCTGTTTTTT. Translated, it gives CASSQDPSGSTGELFF.

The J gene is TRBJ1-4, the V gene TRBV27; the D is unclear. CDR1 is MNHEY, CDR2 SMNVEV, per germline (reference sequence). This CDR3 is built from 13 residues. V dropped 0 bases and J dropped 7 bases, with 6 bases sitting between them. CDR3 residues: CASSLSGGEKLFF. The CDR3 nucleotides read TGTGCCAGCAGTTTATCGGGAGGTGAAAAACTGTTTTTT.

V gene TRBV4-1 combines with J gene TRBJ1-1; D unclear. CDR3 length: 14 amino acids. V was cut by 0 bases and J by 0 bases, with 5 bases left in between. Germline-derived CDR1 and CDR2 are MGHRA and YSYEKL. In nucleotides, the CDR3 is TGCGCCAGCAGCCAAGACCAGATGAACACTGAAGCTTTCTTT. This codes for CASSQDQMNTEAFF.

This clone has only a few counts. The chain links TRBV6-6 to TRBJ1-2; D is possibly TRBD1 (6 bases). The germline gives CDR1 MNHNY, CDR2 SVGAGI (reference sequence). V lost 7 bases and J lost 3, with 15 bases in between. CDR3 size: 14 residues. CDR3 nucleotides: TGTGCCAGCACCCCAGTTCAGGGGTACTATGGCTACACCTTC. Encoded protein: CASTPVQGYYGYTF.

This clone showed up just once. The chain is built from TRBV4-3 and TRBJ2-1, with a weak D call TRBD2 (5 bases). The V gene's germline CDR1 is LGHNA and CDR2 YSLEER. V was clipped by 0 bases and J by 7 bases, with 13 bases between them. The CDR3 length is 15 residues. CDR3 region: CASSQEDIPGNEQFF. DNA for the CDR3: TGCGCCAGCAGCCAAGAAGACATCCCGGGGAATGAGCAGTTCTTC.

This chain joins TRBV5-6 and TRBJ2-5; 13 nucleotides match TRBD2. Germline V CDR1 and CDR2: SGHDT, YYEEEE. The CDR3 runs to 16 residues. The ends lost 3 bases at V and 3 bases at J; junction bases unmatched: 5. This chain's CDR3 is CASSYGGLAGEETQYF. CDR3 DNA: TGTGCCAGCAGCTACGGAGGACTAGCGGGAGAAGAGACCCAGTACTTC.

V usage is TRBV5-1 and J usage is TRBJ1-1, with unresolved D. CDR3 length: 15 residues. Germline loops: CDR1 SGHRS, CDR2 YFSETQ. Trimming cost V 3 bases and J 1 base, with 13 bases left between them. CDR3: CASSSLGGRNTEAFF. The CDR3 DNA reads TGCGCCAGCAGCTCGCTTGGTGGTAGGAACACTGAAGCTTTCTTT.

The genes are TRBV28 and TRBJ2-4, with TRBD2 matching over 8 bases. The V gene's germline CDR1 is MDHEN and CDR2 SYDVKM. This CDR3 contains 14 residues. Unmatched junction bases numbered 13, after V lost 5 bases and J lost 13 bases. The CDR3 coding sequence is TGTGCCAGCAGTCCCCGGACTAGCCCCTATGTGCAGTACTTC. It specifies CASSPRTSPYVQYF.

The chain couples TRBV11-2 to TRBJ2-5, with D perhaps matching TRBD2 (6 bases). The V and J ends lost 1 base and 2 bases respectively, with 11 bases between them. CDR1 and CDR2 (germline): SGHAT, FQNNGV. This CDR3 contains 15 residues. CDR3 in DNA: TGTGCCAGCAGCTTAGGGCGGGACTTACAAGAGACCCAGTACTTC. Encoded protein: CASSLGRDLQETQYF.

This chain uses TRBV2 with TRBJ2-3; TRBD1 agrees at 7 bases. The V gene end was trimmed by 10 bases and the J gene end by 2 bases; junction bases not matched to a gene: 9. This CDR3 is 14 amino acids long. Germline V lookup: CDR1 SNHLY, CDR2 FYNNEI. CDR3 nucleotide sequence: TGTGCCAACCCTCCGGGACAGAACACAGATACGCAGTATTTT. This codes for CANPPGQNTDTQYF.

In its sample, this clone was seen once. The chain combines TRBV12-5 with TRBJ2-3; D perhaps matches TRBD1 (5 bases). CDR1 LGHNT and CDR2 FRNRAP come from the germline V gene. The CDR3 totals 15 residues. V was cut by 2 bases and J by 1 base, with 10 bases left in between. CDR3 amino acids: CASGLQGVGTDTQYF. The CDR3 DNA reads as TGTGCTAGTGGTTTGCAGGGCGTAGGCACAGATACGCAGTATTTT.

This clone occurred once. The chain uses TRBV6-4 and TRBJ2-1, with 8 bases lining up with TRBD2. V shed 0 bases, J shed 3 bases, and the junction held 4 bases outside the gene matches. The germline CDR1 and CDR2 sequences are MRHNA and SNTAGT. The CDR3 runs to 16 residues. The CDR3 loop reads CASSDSERGNYNEQFF. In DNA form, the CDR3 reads TGTGCCAGCAGTGACTCAGAGCGGGGGAACTACAATGAGCAGTTCTTC.